The 28 T cell receptor beta chains below all came from one sample that was sequenced in a study of blood T cell repertoires in COVID-19. The method was immunoSEQ multiplex PCR; TCRdb's version includes in-frame clones alone and lacks a portion of them. The sample contains tens of thousands of clones, 86% of which appear only once. The specimen was peripheral blood. All receptors derive from a human donor with active COVID-19. The donor label of this sample is uncertain.

This chain uses TRBV7-2 with TRBJ2-3, with 9 nucleotides matching TRBD1. V trimming: 6 bases; J trimming: 4 bases; junction bases outside the gene matches: 5. Germline V gene data show CDR1 as SGHTA and CDR2 as FQGNSA. This CDR3 has 14 residues. The CDR3 protein is CASRPGQGPDTQYF. The CDR3 coding sequence is TGTGCCAGCAGGCCGGGACAGGGCCCAGATACGCAGTATTTT.

V gene TRBV5-8 combines with J gene TRBJ1-6; D is perhaps TRBD1 (6 bases). CDR1 and CDR2 (germline): SGHTS, YDEGEE. The V and J ends lost 5 bases and 10 bases respectively, with 19 bases between them. The CDR3 is 15 residues long. CDR3 sequence (DNA): TGTGCCAGCAGTAAAACAGCCCGACAGGCCTCACCCCTCCACTTT. This encodes CASSKTARQASPLHF.

The chain combines TRBV7-8 with TRBJ1-5, with D unclear. The CDR3 extends over 16 amino acids. Germline V gene lookup returns CDR1 SGHVS and CDR2 FQNEAQ. V lost 5 bases, J lost 0 bases, and 14 bases lay in between. Written as DNA, the CDR3 is TGTGCCAGCAGCCATGGGAGGGCAGATAGCAATCAGCCCCAGCATTTT. This sequence encodes CASSHGRADSNQPQHF.

The rearrangement uses TRBV27 and TRBJ2-7; weak D call: TRBD2 (5 bases). Looked up from germline, CDR1 is MNHEY and CDR2 is SMNVEV (reference sequence). The ends were cut back, 2 bases at V and 3 bases at J, with 14 bases in the middle. This CDR3 comprises 15 residues. Here the CDR3 reads CASSLSFVSGYEQYF. CDR3 DNA sequence: TGTGCCAGCAGTTTAAGTTTTGTGAGCGGCTACGAGCAGTACTTC.

The CDR3 region has the DNA TGTGCCAGCAGTGAATGGGGGGGGGACAATGAGCAGTTCTTC. The encoded protein is CASSEWGGDNEQFF. The rearrangement joins TRBV2 to TRBJ2-1; 7 bases are shared with TRBD2. The germline V gene encodes CDR1 SNHLY and CDR2 FYNNEI. The CDR3 runs 14 residues. V lost 2 bases to trimming and J lost 5 bases; unmatched junction nucleotides: 3.

The CDR3 sequence: CASSAGLAGVGETQYF. In DNA form, the CDR3 reads TGTGCCAGCTCGGCCGGACTAGCGGGAGTAGGAGAGACCCAGTACTTC. The chain has TRBV18 and TRBJ2-5; the match to TRBD2 covers 13 bases. Trimming at V came to 6 bases and at J to 4 bases, leaving 8 bases not matched to a gene. Per germline, CDR1 KGHSH and CDR2 LQKENI. The CDR3 runs 16 residues.

The rearrangement joins TRBV6-5 to TRBJ2-2, with TRBD1 matching over 8 bases. V was clipped by 5 bases and J by 4 bases; unmatched bases: 0. Germline CDR1 MNHEY, CDR2 SVGAGI. This CDR3 has 13 amino acids. CDR3 bases: TGTGCCAGCAGTACAGGGGGCACCGGGGAGCTGTTTTTT. Protein sequence: CASSTGGTGELFF.

V and J are TRBV7-3 and TRBJ2-2; 8 nucleotides line up with TRBD1. The germline V gene has CDR1 SGHTA and CDR2 FQGTGA. The CDR3 extends over 14 amino acids. V was clipped by 4 bases and J by 4 bases; unmatched bases: 2. The CDR3 DNA reads as TGTGCCAGCAGCTCGGGGACAGGCACCGGGGAGCTGTTTTTT. Translated: CASSSGTGTGELFF.

The J gene is TRBJ1-1, the V gene TRBV18; perhaps TRBD1 as D (5 bases). The CDR3 spans 14 residues. V was cut by 2 bases and J by 0 bases, with 7 bases left in between. Germline-derived CDR1 and CDR2 are KGHSH and LQKENI. CDR3: CASSPTGLNTEAFF. DNA of the CDR3: TGTGCCAGCTCACCAACAGGATTGAACACTGAAGCTTTCTTT.

This rearrangement joins TRBV2 to TRBJ2-1; TRBD2 is a possible D gene (5 bases). Trimming took off 8 bases at V and 8 bases at J, with 22 bases between the two ends. The CDR3 has 15 amino acids. Per germline, CDR1 SNHLY and CDR2 FYNNEI. The CDR3 here is CASSPVAPEVHEQFF. In DNA form, the CDR3 reads TGTGCCAGCTCTCCCGTAGCCCCGGAGGTGCATGAGCAGTTCTTC. Based on the CDR3 plus reference TRBV2 and TRBJ2-1, the full variable domain is EPEVTQTPSHQVTQMGQEVILRCVPISNHLYFYWYRQILGQKVEFLVSFYNNEISEKSEIFDDQFSVERPDGSNFTLKIRSTKLEDSAMYFCASSPVAPEVHEQFFGPGTRLTVL.

The rearrangement joins TRBV7-6 to TRBJ2-4, with 12 positions matching TRBD2. This CDR3 has 18 amino acids. Trimming removed 1 base from V and 8 bases from J; junction bases left unmatched: 12. Germline CDR1 SGHVS, CDR2 FNYEAQ. DNA for the CDR3: TGTGCCAGCAGCTTAGGGCCTAGCGGGGGGGCCAGTGGAGACATTCAGTACTTC. Residues: CASSLGPSGGASGDIQYF.

The J gene is TRBJ2-5, the V gene TRBV5-1; no clear D. This CDR3 comprises 15 residues. CDR1 SGHRS and CDR2 YFSETQ come from the germline V gene. With 0 bases removed from V and 1 base from J, the gap between germline ends came to 10 bases. The CDR3: CASSLGTEIQETQYF. Here the CDR3 DNA reads TGCGCCAGCAGCTTGGGTACAGAAATCCAAGAGACCCAGTACTTC.

The chain recombines TRBV7-3 with TRBJ2-5; 9 bases are shared with TRBD1. Germline CDR1 is SGHTA and CDR2 is FQGTGA. V gave up 0 bases and J gave up 5 bases; unmatched junction bases: 7. This CDR3 is 16 amino acids long. CDR3 sequence: CASSLTGQGLGETQYF. The CDR3 DNA sequence: TGTGCCAGCAGCTTAACGGGACAGGGCTTGGGGGAGACCCAGTACTTC.

This rearrangement joins TRBV5-1 to TRBJ2-2; a possible D gene is TRBD2 (6 bases). CDR1 is SGHRS, CDR2 YFSETQ, per germline. Trimming took 0 bases from V and 7 from J, leaving 13 bases between them. The CDR3 is 15 residues long. Here the CDR3 reads CASSLVATGVGELFF. CDR3 bases: TGCGCCAGCAGCTTGGTTGCCACGGGAGTCGGGGAGCTGTTTTTT. Looking up the rest from reference TRBV5-1 and TRBJ2-2 gives the full variable domain: KAGVTQTPRYLIKTRGQQVTLSCSPISGHRSVSWYQQTPGQGLQFLFEYFSETQRNKGNFPGRFSGRQFSNSRSEMNVSTLELGDSALYLCASSLVATGVGELFFGEGSRLTVL.

The V call is TRBV3-1 (or the pseudogene TRBV3-2), the J call TRBJ2-1; 8 bases are a match to TRBD2. The CDR3 length is 17 residues. Per the germline V gene, CDR1 is LGHDT and CDR2 is YNNKEL (reference sequence). V lost 2 bases, J lost 6 bases, and 12 bases stayed unmatched. CDR3 nucleotide sequence: TGTGCCAGCAGCCAATACCTAGGACTAGCAGTACCCAATGAGCAGTTCTTC. Residues: CASSQYLGLAVPNEQFF.

This chain joins TRBV7-8 and TRBJ1-2; possibly TRBD1 for D (6 bases). Germline CDR1 and CDR2: SGHVS and FQNEAQ. CDR3 length: 14 residues. V was trimmed by 5 bases and J by 7 bases, leaving 17 bases between them. The CDR3 reads CASSIREGGGGYTF. The CDR3 coding sequence is TGTGCCAGCAGCATCAGGGAGGGAGGGGGTGGCTACACCTTC.

This clone came up a few times. The chain recombines TRBV4-2 with TRBJ2-1; no clear D gene. Trimming took 0 bases from V and 3 from J, leaving 9 bases between them. The CDR3 contains 15 residues. Germline CDR1 is LGHNA and CDR2 is YNFKEQ. CDR3 sequence reads: CASSQDLAVYNEQFF. CDR3 DNA sequence: TGTGCCAGCAGCCAAGATTTAGCAGTCTACAATGAGCAGTTCTTC.

The V and J genes are TRBV19 and TRBJ1-4, with 9 nucleotides matching TRBD1. In germline, CDR1 is LNHDA, CDR2 SQIVND (reference sequence). J was trimmed by 2 bases and V by 4 bases; bases with no gene match: 11. The CDR3 consists of 18 residues. The CDR3 spells CASSSRPGQGFTNEKLFF. The CDR3 region has the DNA TGTGCCAGTAGTAGTCGACCGGGACAGGGCTTCACTAATGAAAAACTGTTTTTT.

V gene TRBV4-1 combines with J gene TRBJ2-3; D perhaps matches TRBD2 (7 bases). The CDR3 consists of 19 residues. The V gene's germline CDR1 is MGHRA and CDR2 YSYEKL. Deletions cut 0 bases from V and 5 bases from J, with 24 bases between. The CDR3 here is CASSQDIRWGAGVRDTQYF. For the CDR3, the DNA is TGCGCCAGCAGCCAAGATATCCGATGGGGGGCGGGAGTGAGAGATACGCAGTATTTT.

The V and J genes are TRBV9 and TRBJ2-1, with a possible D match to TRBD1 (5 bases). Trimming removed 0 bases from V and 0 bases from J, with 7 bases in between. The CDR3 is 15 amino acids. Germline-derived CDR1 and CDR2 are SGDLS and YYNGEE. The CDR3 nucleotides read TGTGCCAGCAGCGTAGGGGGCGACTCCTACAATGAGCAGTTCTTC. It encodes CASSVGGDSYNEQFF. Complete variable domain (other parts from reference TRBV9 and TRBJ2-1): DSGVTQTPKHLITATGQRVTLRCSPRSGDLSVYWYQQSLDQGLQFLIQYYNGEERAKGNILERFSAQQFPDLHSELNLSSLELGDSALYFCASSVGGDSYNEQFFGPGTRLTVL.

This clone was counted once. The J gene is TRBJ2-3, the V gene TRBV6-5, with 9 bases matching TRBD1. Germline loops: CDR1 MNHEY, CDR2 SVGAGI. The CDR3 length is 15 residues. The trim removed 6 bases at V and 2 bases at J, leaving 6 bases unmatched. The DNA of the CDR3 is TGTGCCAGCAGGAACAGGGGGCAGTCCACAGATACGCAGTATTTT. Its protein is CASRNRGQSTDTQYF.

This clone was seen a handful of times. The chain couples TRBV28 to TRBJ2-1; 14 bases are shared with TRBD2. V gave up 6 bases and J gave up 7 bases; unmatched junction bases: 5. In germline, CDR1 is MDHEN, CDR2 SYDVKM. CDR3 length: 15 residues. CDR3 loop: CASSGTSGRDNEQFF. Written as DNA, the CDR3 is TGTGCCAGCAGCGGGACTAGCGGGAGAGATAATGAGCAGTTCTTC.

This chain links TRBV18 with TRBJ1-5, with no clear D. This CDR3 has 13 amino acids. Germline assignment: CDR1 KGHSH and CDR2 LQKENI. V was cut by 8 bases and J by 4 bases, with 12 bases left in between. The CDR3 reads CASTQEVNQPQHF. CDR3 coding DNA: TGTGCCAGCACGCAGGAAGTTAATCAGCCCCAGCATTTT.

V and J are TRBV15 and TRBJ1-5, with D perhaps TRBD1 (6 bases). The CDR3 extends over 15 amino acids. Per germline, CDR1 LNHNV and CDR2 YYDKDF (reference sequence). Trimming took 1 base from V and 4 from J, leaving 11 bases between them. CDR3 sequence: CATSRGQVVNQPQHF. In nucleotides, the CDR3 is TGTGCCACCAGCAGAGGACAGGTCGTTAATCAGCCCCAGCATTTT.

This sequence joins TRBV30 and TRBJ1-3; 8 bases fit TRBD1. V trimming: 4 bases; J trimming: 2 bases; junction bases outside the gene matches: 4. CDR1 GTSNPN and CDR2 SVGIG come from the germline V gene (reference sequence). This CDR3 has 14 residues. In DNA, the CDR3 is TGTGCCTGGACCTTGACAGGGGCTGGAAACACCATATATTTT. Translated, it gives CAWTLTGAGNTIYF.

The chain has TRBV28 and TRBJ1-2, with D possibly TRBD1 on 5 matching bases. The CDR3 has 13 amino acids. Germline V lookup: CDR1 MDHEN, CDR2 SYDVKM. V was clipped by 2 bases and J by 8 bases, with 12 bases between them. The CDR3 loop is CASSLGGARGYTF. The CDR3, as DNA: TGTGCCAGCAGTTTAGGAGGGGCGCGCGGCTACACCTTC.

This clone has a handful of counts. The CDR3 DNA reads as TGTGCCAGCTCACGAGGACAGGGGAGGATCGAGACCCAGTACTTC. It codes for CASSRGQGRIETQYF. The chain combines TRBV18 with TRBJ2-5, with 9 bases identical to TRBD1. The J segment lost 5 bases and the V segment lost 4 bases, leaving 8 bases of the junction unmatched. The CDR3 contains 15 residues. Per germline, CDR1 KGHSH and CDR2 LQKENI.

The chain employs TRBV12-3 or TRBV12-4 and TRBJ1-1, with D possibly matching TRBD1 (6 bases). Between the trimmed V and J ends, which lost 5 bases and 7 bases, there was a span of 14 bases. This CDR3 region has 13 residues. The CDR3 reads CASSRGEGVEAFF. Here the CDR3 DNA reads TGTGCCAGCAGTCGCGGGGAGGGGGTTGAAGCTTTCTTT.